The 27 T cell receptor beta chains presented below share a single source sample, sequenced in a study of T-cell reconstitution after alpha-beta-depleted transplantation in children. Researchers prepared the TCRbeta library using unique molecular identifiers, the study reports. TCRdb fed the PCR reads into MiXCR, producing one record per CDR3 protein. Among hundreds of thousands of distinct CDR3 sequences listed, about 10% were seen once. The sequences come from PBMCs from the stem cell graft donor, collected from the stem cell graft. The receptors were sampled from a human donor who donated a stem cell graft to a child with acute myeloid leukemia.

The CDR3 nucleotides are TGCAGCGTGACGGGACTATTCTCCTACGAGCAGTACTTC. Amino acids: CSVTGLFSYEQYF. The rearrangement joins TRBV29-1 to TRBJ2-7; 7 bases are a match to TRBD2. Per the germline V gene, CDR1 is SQVTM and CDR2 is ANQGSEA. J gave up 0 bases and V 6 bases, and 5 bases lay outside the gene matches. The CDR3 runs to 13 residues.

This clonotype was seen repeatedly, ten times or more. This rearrangement joins TRBV7-2 to TRBJ2-1; D may be TRBD1 or TRBD2 (5 bases each). This CDR3 has 15 amino acids. CDR1 is SGHTA and CDR2 is FQGNSA in the germline V gene. The germline V and J ends were trimmed by 5 bases and 0 bases, with 11 bases remaining between them. CDR3 residues: CASSPWGSSYNEQFF. The CDR3 DNA reads as TGTGCCAGCAGCCCTTGGGGGAGCTCCTACAATGAGCAGTTCTTC.

This clonotype occurred many times. The CDR3 sequence is CASSPSMEKGGYTF. CDR3 nucleotides: TGTGCCAGCAGCCCCTCAATGGAAAAGGGTGGCTACACCTTC. V usage is TRBV6-1 and J usage is TRBJ1-2; D ambiguous. Trimming left V 6 bases short and J 7 bases short, with 18 bases between. The CDR3 contains 14 residues. Germline lookup yields CDR1 MNHNS and CDR2 SASEGT.

This clonotype was counted at least ten times. This rearrangement joins TRBV20-1 to TRBJ1-1, with a weak D call TRBD1 (5 bases). CDR1 and CDR2 (germline): DFQATT, SNEGSKA (reference sequence). Trimming took off 2 bases at V and 4 bases at J, with 5 bases between the two ends. The CDR3 contains 11 residues. In DNA, the CDR3 is TGCAGTGCTAGACAGGGCACTGAAGCTTTCTTT. This translates into CSARQGTEAFF.

This chain links TRBV6-5 with TRBJ2-7; 10 bases align to TRBD2. The CDR3 covers 17 residues. The V and J ends lost 0 bases and 2 bases, in that order; junction bases with no gene match: 7. The germline V gene encodes CDR1 MNHEY and CDR2 SVGAGI. As DNA, the CDR3 is TGTGCCAGCAGTTACTCGAGGGCTAGCGGGAGCCCCTACGAGCAGTACTTC. This translates into CASSYSRASGSPYEQYF.

This clonotype was counted between two and nine times. The J gene is TRBJ2-3, the V gene TRBV27; TRBD2 agrees at 13 bases. The CDR3 is made up of 16 amino acids. Germline trimming cut 4 bases from V and 6 bases from J; bases unmatched to any gene: 7. Germline loops: CDR1 MNHEY, CDR2 SMNVEV (reference sequence). The CDR3 nucleotides read TGTGCCAGCAGTTCATACGGGACTAGCGGGACTGATACGCAGTATTTT. This translates into CASSSYGTSGTDTQYF.

This clonotype came up many times. The chain recombines TRBV6-6 with TRBJ2-3; D is undetermined. The length of the CDR3 is 13 residues. V shed 2 bases and J shed 5 bases, with 8 bases lying between them. CDR1 and CDR2 from the germline V gene are MNHNY and SVGAGI (reference sequence). The CDR3 loop is CASSYTSLDTQYF. For the CDR3, the DNA is TGTGCCAGCAGTTACACTTCACTAGATACGCAGTATTTT.

This clonotype has just a few counts. This chain joins TRBV21-1 and TRBJ2-5; the tabulated D call, TRBD2, remains unverified against the DNA. TRBV21-1 counts as a pseudogene. CDR3 size: 15 residues. The CDR3 sequence: CASSKAPHLQETQYF. The CDR3 coding sequence is TGTGCCAGCAGCAAAGCCCCGCACTTACAAGAGACCCAGTACTTC.

This clonotype appeared a few times. The rearrangement joins TRBV7-9 to TRBJ2-7; D is unresolved. Trimming pared 5 bases from V and 2 bases from J, leaving 10 bases between. The CDR3 covers 13 residues. Germline CDR1 SEHNR, CDR2 FQNEAQ (reference sequence). CDR3 DNA: TGTGCCAGCAGCCGTCCGGCCACCTACGAGCAGTACTTC. Its translation is CASSRPATYEQYF.

The J gene is TRBJ2-3, the V gene TRBV15; tentatively, D is TRBD2 (6 bases). The CDR3 totals 15 residues. The germline V gene encodes CDR1 LNHNV and CDR2 YYDKDF (reference sequence). V lost 0 bases and J 0 bases, leaving 7 bases between the germline ends. The CDR3 nucleotides are TGTGCCACCAGCAGAGAGAGCGGGAGCACAGATACGCAGTATTTT. Its protein product is CATSRESGSTDTQYF.

This clonotype came up many times. This chain links TRBV20-1 with TRBJ2-5; possible D gene TRBD1, 6 bases. V lost 0 bases and J lost 0, with 8 bases in between. This CDR3 is 14 amino acids long. CDR1 is DFQATT, CDR2 SNEGSKA, per germline (reference sequence). The CDR3 is CSARDGTHQETQYF. CDR3 bases: TGCAGTGCTAGAGATGGGACACACCAAGAGACCCAGTACTTC.

The sample holds a few counts of this clonotype. The chain links TRBV29-1 to TRBJ2-7, with 12 bases that match TRBD2. This CDR3 comprises 14 residues. Germline values: CDR1 SQVTM, CDR2 ANQGSEA. The ends lost 6 bases at V and 6 bases at J; junction bases unmatched: 9. CDR3: CSVRLAGEFSEQYF. The CDR3 bases are TGCAGCGTGAGACTAGCGGGAGAATTCTCCGAGCAGTACTTC.

The chain combines TRBV12-5 with TRBJ2-3, with D unresolved. Trimming removed 5 bases from V and 3 bases from J, with 15 bases in between. The CDR3 length is 15 residues. CDR1 is LGHNT, CDR2 FRNRAP, per germline. The CDR3 spells CASGRPPRGTDTQYF. DNA for the CDR3: TGTGCTAGTGGTCGCCCCCCACGAGGAACAGATACGCAGTATTTT.

The CDR3 protein is CAISVSTGASLVYGNTIYF. The CDR3 coding sequence is TGTGCCATCAGTGTGTCGACAGGGGCGTCATTAGTGTATGGAAACACCATATATTTT. The V call is TRBV10-3, the J call TRBJ1-3; 8 nucleotides agree with TRBD1. The V gene's germline CDR1 is ENHRY and CDR2 SYGVKD. With 4 bases clipped from V and 3 bases from J, the junction kept 17 bases outside the gene matches. This CDR3 has 19 amino acids.

J is TRBJ2-1 and V is TRBV5-4; 10 nucleotides match TRBD1. J was trimmed by 3 bases and V by 6 bases; bases with no gene match: 6. Germline V gene sequence: CDR1 SGHNT, CDR2 YYREEE (reference sequence). The CDR3 is 15 amino acids. CDR3 nucleotides: TGTGCCAGCAACTCCCGGACAGGGGGCTACAATGAGCAGTTCTTC. This translates into CASNSRTGGYNEQFF.

This clonotype was counted only a few times. The chain carries TRBV3-1 and TRBJ2-7, with 8 bases lining up with TRBD2. With V trimmed by 0 bases and J by 3 bases, 10 bases remained unmatched. The CDR3 contains 17 residues. Germline V lookup: CDR1 LGHDT, CDR2 YNNKEL (reference sequence). The CDR3 nucleotides read TGTGCCAGCAGCCAAGATACCGTGGCGGGGGGCTACTACGAGCAGTACTTC. Translated, it gives CASSQDTVAGGYYEQYF.

This clonotype was counted between two and nine times. The V gene is TRBV9, the J gene TRBJ2-3; possibly TRBD1 or TRBD2 for D (5 bases each). V lost 2 bases and J 2 bases, leaving 9 bases between the germline ends. The CDR3 spans 14 residues. Germline CDR1 and CDR2: SGDLS and YYNGEE. The CDR3 DNA reads TGTGCCAGCAGCGTGGGGACCACCACAGATACGCAGTATTTT. Residues: CASSVGTTTDTQYF.

This clonotype was picked up a small number of times. The rearrangement joins TRBV5-1 to TRBJ2-1; no firm D call. Trimming took 2 bases from V and 3 from J, leaving 9 bases between them. The CDR3 is 14 amino acids. Per germline, CDR1 SGHRS and CDR2 YFSETQ. Here the CDR3 DNA reads TGCGCCAGCAGCTTTACAGTCAACTACAATGAGCAGTTCTTC. As protein: CASSFTVNYNEQFF.

This clonotype has only a few counts. The chain recombines TRBV30 with TRBJ2-7; 10 bases match TRBD1. From germline, CDR1 is GTSNPN and CDR2 SVGIG (reference sequence). This CDR3 is built from 13 residues. V was clipped by 3 bases and J by 5 bases; unmatched bases: 4. DNA for the CDR3: TGTGCCTGGAGCGGGGGGACAGGGGACGAGCAGTACTTC. Translation gives CAWSGGTGDEQYF.

This clonotype came up a few times. V and J are TRBV7-6 and TRBJ2-1, with 8 nucleotides matching TRBD2. J lost 4 bases, V lost 5 bases, and 7 bases had no gene match. CDR3 length: 15 residues. Germline V CDR1 and CDR2: SGHVS, FNYEAQ. The CDR3 loop reads CASSTTGGVYNEQFF. DNA for the CDR3: TGTGCCAGCAGCACCACGGGGGGGGTTTACAATGAGCAGTTCTTC.

Only a few counts were recorded for this clonotype. J is TRBJ1-5 and V is TRBV10-3, with no clear D. This CDR3 has 14 amino acids. Germline V gene sequence: CDR1 ENHRY, CDR2 SYGVKD. The V end was cut by 0 bases, the J end by 6 bases, with 9 bases between. The CDR3 region has the DNA TGTGCCATCAGTGAGTCGATTTCCGGTCAGCCCCAGCATTTT. Translating gives CAISESISGQPQHF.

The chain couples TRBV25-1 to TRBJ1-5; 7 positions agree with TRBD1. Germline loops: CDR1 MGHDK, CDR2 SYGVNS. This CDR3 region has 15 residues. J lost 5 bases, V lost 1 base, and 5 bases had no gene match. CDR3 DNA: TGTGCCAGCAGTGAATCTGCAGGGGGGGATCAGCCCCAGCATTTT. Amino acid sequence: CASSESAGGDQPQHF.

This clonotype has more than one count but fewer than ten. The J gene is TRBJ1-2, the V gene TRBV6-5; no clear D gene. Trimming cost V 6 bases and J 8 bases, with 10 bases left between them. Germline loops: CDR1 MNHEY, CDR2 SVGAGI. The CDR3 is 11 amino acids. The CDR3, as DNA: TGTGCCAGCAGAACGGACCGGGGCTACACCTTC. This codes for CASRTDRGYTF.

J is TRBJ2-2 and V is TRBV10-3; the D call may be TRBD1 or TRBD2 (6 bases each). V lost 5 bases to trimming and J lost 0 bases, with 13 bases between them. CDR1 ENHRY and CDR2 SYGVKD come from the germline V gene. This CDR3 is 16 amino acids long. CDR3 bases: TGTGCCATCAGTCCCAAGGGGGGATCGAACACCGGGGAGCTGTTTTTT. This encodes CAISPKGGSNTGELFF.

This clonotype has a count of ten or more. The rearrangement joins TRBV5-6 to TRBJ2-5; 8 nucleotides match TRBD1. CDR3 size: 14 residues. CDR1 is SGHDT, CDR2 YYEEEE, per germline. V lost 3 bases and J lost 3; bases outside the gene matches: 4. CDR3 in DNA: TGTGCCAGCAGCTCTCGACAGGGGAAAGAGACCCAGTACTTC. Translation: CASSSRQGKETQYF.

This chain links TRBV20-1 with TRBJ2-6; a possible D gene is TRBD2 (5 bases). The V and J ends lost 6 bases and 3 bases respectively, with 9 bases between them. This CDR3 is 13 amino acids long. Germline V gene data show CDR1 as DFQATT and CDR2 as SNEGSKA (reference sequence). DNA of the CDR3: TGCAGTGCCCGACGGGATGGGGCCAACGTCCTGACTTTC. Encoded protein: CSARRDGANVLTF.

This clonotype was found a few times. The V gene is TRBV4-2, the J gene TRBJ2-7, with D possibly being TRBD2 (7 bases). V lost 1 base and J lost 4, with 17 bases in between. The CDR3 runs 16 residues. Germline V gene data show CDR1 as LGHNA and CDR2 as YNFKEQ. CDR3 bases: TGTGCCAGCAGCCAAGCAGATCAGGGAGGGGGTTACGAGCAGTACTTC. This translates into CASSQADQGGGYEQYF.